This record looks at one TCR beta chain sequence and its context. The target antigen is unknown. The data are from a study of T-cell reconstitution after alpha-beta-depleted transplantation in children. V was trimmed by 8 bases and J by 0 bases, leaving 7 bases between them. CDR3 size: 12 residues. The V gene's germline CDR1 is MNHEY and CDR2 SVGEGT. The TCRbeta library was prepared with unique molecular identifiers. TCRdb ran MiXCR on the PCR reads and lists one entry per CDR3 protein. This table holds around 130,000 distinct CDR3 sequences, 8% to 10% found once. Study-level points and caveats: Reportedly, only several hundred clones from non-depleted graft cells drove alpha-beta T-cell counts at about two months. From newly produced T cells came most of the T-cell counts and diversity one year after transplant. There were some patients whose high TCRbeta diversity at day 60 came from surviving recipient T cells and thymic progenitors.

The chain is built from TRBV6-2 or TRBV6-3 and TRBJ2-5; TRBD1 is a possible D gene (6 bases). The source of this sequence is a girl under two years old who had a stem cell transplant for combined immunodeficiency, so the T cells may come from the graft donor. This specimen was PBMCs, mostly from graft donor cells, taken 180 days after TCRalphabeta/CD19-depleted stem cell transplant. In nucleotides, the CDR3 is TGTGCCAGCGGACAGCACCAAGAGACCCAGTACTTC. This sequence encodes CASGQHQETQYF.